The 22 T cell receptor beta chains given below trace back to one sample, sequenced in a study of technical replicates of blood from a few donors. Profiling relied on immunoSEQ multiplex PCR, and the TCRdb table lists in-frame clones only, not all of them. This table holds tens of thousands of clones, 75% to 95% found once. The sequencing sample was made of T cells isolated from PBMCs. Receptor source: a human donor in good health. Some clones in this sample may be carry-over from other donors' samples.

This clone showed up just once. This sequence joins TRBV4-2 and TRBJ1-1; the D is unclear. Per germline, CDR1 LGHNA and CDR2 YNFKEQ. This CDR3 has 13 amino acids. V was clipped by 4 bases and J by 4 bases, with 10 bases between them. CDR3 protein: CASSPKGGTEAFF. In nucleotides, the CDR3 is TGTGCCAGCAGCCCAAAGGGAGGCACTGAAGCTTTCTTT.

This chain uses TRBV5-6 with TRBJ2-5; a weak D match, TRBD1 (5 bases). Germline-derived CDR1 and CDR2 are SGHDT and YYEEEE. CDR3 length: 16 amino acids. The V gene lost 1 base and the J gene lost 3 bases, with 16 bases spanning the gap. CDR3 protein: CASSLRAKGYEETQYF. DNA of the CDR3: TGTGCCAGCAGCTTGAGGGCAAAGGGGTATGAAGAGACCCAGTACTTC.

The gene calls are TRBV11-2 and TRBJ1-2; 7 bases agree with TRBD1. The CDR3 runs 14 residues. CDR1 and CDR2 from the germline V gene are SGHAT and FQNNGV. V lost 3 bases, J lost 0 bases, and 1 base stayed unmatched. The CDR3 protein is CASSLTGTNYGYTF. CDR3 sequence (DNA): TGTGCCAGCAGCTTGACAGGGACTAACTATGGCTACACCTTC.

V and J are TRBV7-6 and TRBJ1-3; D is unclear. The V end lost 2 bases, the J end lost 1 base, and 15 bases lay between the germline ends. Germline CDR1 is SGHVS and CDR2 is FNYEAQ. There are 17 residues in the CDR3. The CDR3 DNA follows: TGTGCCAGCAGCTTATTTAACGGGAAATTGTCTGGAAACACCATATATTTT. Its translation is CASSLFNGKLSGNTIYF.

The gene calls are TRBV6-5 and TRBJ1-2, with a possible D match to TRBD1 (6 bases). The V end lost 6 bases, the J end lost 6 bases, and 14 bases lay between the germline ends. The CDR3 is 13 residues long. CDR1 is MNHEY, CDR2 SVGAGI, per germline. The CDR3 region has the DNA TGTGCCAGCAGCCTCTCAGGGGTGGATGGCTACACCTTC. Translation: CASSLSGVDGYTF.

The J gene is TRBJ1-1, the V gene TRBV19; 9 bases agree with TRBD1. This CDR3 has 16 residues. With 4 bases clipped from V and 0 bases from J, the junction kept 6 bases outside the gene matches. The germline V gene has CDR1 LNHDA and CDR2 SQIVND (reference sequence). This CDR3 is CASSTTGTGLNTEAFF. CDR3 coding DNA: TGTGCCAGTAGTACCACCGGGACAGGGCTGAACACTGAAGCTTTCTTT. Drawing the rest from reference TRBV19 and TRBJ1-1, the complete variable domain is DGGITQSPKYLFRKEGQNVTLSCEQNLNHDAMYWYRQDPGQGLRLIYYSQIVNDFQKGDIAEGYSVSREKKESFPLTVTSAQKNPTAFYLCASSTTGTGLNTEAFFGQGTRLTVV.

The sample holds one count of this clone. The gene calls are TRBV10-1 and TRBJ1-1; a possible D gene is TRBD1 (5 bases). The CDR3 extends over 13 amino acids. In germline, CDR1 is WNHNN, CDR2 SYGVQD (reference sequence). Trimming shortened V by 0 bases and J by 4 bases, and 6 bases separated the two germline ends. The CDR3 DNA sequence: TGCGCCAGCAGTGAGTCGGGGGGCACTGAAGCTTTCTTT. Its protein product is CASSESGGTEAFF.

The genes are TRBV2 and TRBJ1-1; 8 bases line up with TRBD1. The CDR3 is made up of 15 amino acids. In germline, CDR1 is SNHLY, CDR2 FYNNEI. Losses at the gene ends were 6 bases for V and 3 bases for J; bases not matched to a gene: 9. CDR3 bases: TGTGCCAGCAGCGCCCGACAGGGGAAAGACACTGAAGCTTTCTTT. As protein: CASSARQGKDTEAFF. Combining the CDR3 with reference TRBV2 and TRBJ1-1 gives the whole variable domain EPEVTQTPSHQVTQMGQEVILRCVPISNHLYFYWYRQILGQKVEFLVSFYNNEISEKSEIFDDQFSVERPDGSNFTLKIRSTKLEDSAMYFCASSARQGKDTEAFFGQGTRLTVV.

The chain has TRBV19 and TRBJ1-5; 7 positions agree with TRBD1. Germline V gene data show CDR1 as LNHDA and CDR2 as SQIVND (reference sequence). The CDR3 loop spans 16 amino acids. V lost 5 bases, J lost 8 bases, and 15 bases stayed unmatched. CDR3 amino acids: CASSPGLWDSFEPQHF. The CDR3 DNA follows: TGTGCCAGTAGTCCGGGGCTGTGGGACAGCTTTGAGCCCCAGCATTTT.

The CDR3 DNA reads as TGTGCCAGCAGCTTCCCAGGGAAGAACACCGGGGAGCTGTTTTTT. This gives the protein CASSFPGKNTGELFF. The V call is TRBV7-9, the J call TRBJ2-2, with a possible D match to TRBD1 (5 bases). The germline V gene encodes CDR1 SEHNR and CDR2 FQNEAQ (reference sequence). This CDR3 contains 15 residues. Trimming removed 3 bases from V and 1 base from J, with 9 bases in between.

The chain uses TRBV7-3 and TRBJ2-3; 10 bases are a match to TRBD2. V shed 2 bases and J 10 bases; nucleotides not matched to a gene: 6. The length of the CDR3 is 14 residues. Germline CDR1 reads SGHTA; CDR2 reads FQGTGA. CDR3 nucleotides: TGTGCCAGCAGCTTACTAGCGGGAGATTACTCGCAGTATTTT. This codes for CASSLLAGDYSQYF.

The chain is built from TRBV4-2 and TRBJ2-1; D is ambiguous. Looked up from germline, CDR1 is LGHNA and CDR2 is YNFKEQ. V lost 0 bases and J 4 bases, leaving 10 bases between the germline ends. This CDR3 region has 15 residues. The CDR3 DNA sequence: TGTGCCAGCAGCCAAGAAAAAAGCGAGTACAATGAGCAGTTCTTC. It translates to CASSQEKSEYNEQFF.

The chain combines TRBV6-6 with TRBJ1-3; 8 bases match TRBD1. The CDR3 spans 12 residues. The V segment lost 0 bases and the J segment 14 bases; nucleotides outside the gene matches: 3. Germline CDR1 reads MNHNY; CDR2 reads SVGAGI (reference sequence). CDR3: CASSYSGTGLYF. In DNA form, the CDR3 reads TGTGCCAGCAGTTACTCGGGGACAGGACTATATTTT.

The CDR3, as DNA: TGTGCCAGCAGCCCTTCGGGATTAAACACTGAAGCTTTCTTT. Amino acids: CASSPSGLNTEAFF. V is TRBV9 and J is TRBJ1-1; D is undetermined. The CDR3 totals 14 residues. Germline lookup yields CDR1 SGDLS and CDR2 YYNGEE. The V gene lost 4 bases and the J gene lost 2 bases, with 12 bases spanning the gap.

V is TRBV7-6 and J is TRBJ2-1; 9 bases fit TRBD1. With V trimmed by 1 base and J by 15 bases, 4 bases remained unmatched. Germline V gives CDR1 SGHVS, CDR2 FNYEAQ. This CDR3 contains 12 residues. CDR3 nucleotides: TGTGCCAGCAGCTTAGGGACAGGGGCTCTGTTCTTC. Amino acids: CASSLGTGALFF.

A single count supports this clone. This sequence joins TRBV7-6 and TRBJ2-7, with 7 bases fitting TRBD1. Trimming at V came to 0 bases and at J to 7 bases, leaving 9 bases not matched to a gene. The CDR3 contains 15 residues. Germline loops: CDR1 SGHVS, CDR2 FNYEAQ. CDR3 in amino acids: CASSLAGTVGSEQYF. Written as DNA, the CDR3 is TGTGCCAGCAGCTTAGCGGGGACAGTAGGTAGTGAGCAGTACTTC.

The chain links TRBV5-4 to TRBJ1-5; D might be TRBD1 (5 bases). CDR1 and CDR2 (germline): SGHNT, YYREEE (reference sequence). The V and J ends lost 1 base and 6 bases respectively, with 14 bases between them. This CDR3 is 15 amino acids long. CDR3 residues: CASSLSGRVGQPQHF. The CDR3 DNA sequence: TGTGCCAGCAGCTTGTCTGGCAGGGTGGGTCAGCCCCAGCATTTT.

This clone was picked up one time. V gene TRBV28 combines with J gene TRBJ2-7; no clear D. Trimming left V 3 bases short and J 5 bases short, with 20 bases between. This CDR3 spans 16 amino acids. CDR1 is MDHEN and CDR2 is SYDVKM in the germline V gene. The CDR3 spells CASSFFAQTFEDEQYF. The CDR3 nucleotides read TGTGCCAGCAGTTTCTTTGCGCAGACCTTTGAGGACGAGCAGTACTTC.

The chain links TRBV28 to TRBJ2-1, with 11 bases aligning to TRBD2. Germline V gives CDR1 MDHEN, CDR2 SYDVKM. The CDR3 is made up of 16 amino acids. Trimming cost V 5 bases and J 4 bases; bases outside gene matches: 7. The CDR3 spells CASSPALAGGYNEQFF. CDR3 bases: TGTGCCAGCAGTCCCGCCCTAGCGGGAGGTTACAATGAGCAGTTCTTC.

This chain links TRBV27 with TRBJ1-5; 9 bases agree with TRBD1. V trimming: 2 bases; J trimming: 7 bases; junction bases outside the gene matches: 12. The length of the CDR3 is 17 residues. The V gene's germline CDR1 is MNHEY and CDR2 SMNVEV (reference sequence). The CDR3 is CASSLIGTGKLGQPQHF. As DNA, the CDR3 is TGTGCCAGCAGTTTAATTGGGACAGGGAAACTCGGGCAGCCCCAGCATTTT.

This clone was seen a handful of times. This chain links TRBV7-9 with TRBJ2-7, with D perhaps matching TRBD1 (5 bases). The V end lost 4 bases, the J end lost 0 bases, and 13 bases lay between the germline ends. Looked up from germline, CDR1 is SEHNR and CDR2 is FQNEAQ (reference sequence). This CDR3 has 15 residues. This chain's CDR3 is CASSSKTESSYEQYF. DNA of the CDR3: TGTGCCAGCAGCTCTAAGACAGAGAGCTCCTACGAGCAGTACTTC.

Regarding this clone: Mismatch with germline at one junction end may stem from a read error. The rearrangement joins TRBV27 to TRBJ1-4; TRBD1 is a possible D gene (5 bases). The CDR3 is made up of 9 amino acids. CDR1 and CDR2 from the germline V gene are MNHEY and SMNVEV (reference sequence). CDR3 bases: TGTGCCAGCAGGCGGGGACTTTCTTTT. Translating it yields CASRRGLSF.